What follows is one TCR beta chain and its context. The CDR3 runs to 13 residues. Trimming cost V 5 bases and J 9 bases, with 14 bases left between them. CDR1 MNHEY and CDR2 SVGAGI come from the germline V gene. Participants were placed into cohorts based on the clinical history they reported. This sample was included in a study of blood T cell repertoires in COVID-19. TCRdb's copy holds only in-frame clones and misses some; the assay was immunoSEQ multiplex PCR. The table includes about 150,000 clones, less than 90% detected once. This clonotype originated in a woman aged 45 to 65 who had recovered from COVID-19. The sample taken for sequencing was PBMCs or T cells enriched from blood (not recorded which). V usage is TRBV6-5 and J usage is TRBJ2-1, with D possibly matching TRBD2 (6 bases). The CDR3 sequence is CASSPRRGSEQFF. The DNA of the CDR3 is TGTGCCAGCAGTCCCCGGAGGGGTTCTGAGCAGTTCTTC.